The rows below give T cell receptor beta chains drawn from one sample of a study of blood T cell repertoires in COVID-19. Assay used: immunoSEQ multiplex PCR; TCRdb lists only in-frame clones, some missing. In the table there are a few hundred thousand clones, 83% of which are singletons. The sequencing sample was made of peripheral blood. The source of these receptors is a woman aged 45-59 years with acute or convalescent COVID-19. Each CDR3 is given with its conserved first and last residue. The D gene is left open where the match is weak. Size tells how often a clone was seen (once, few, many) or the class of an expanded clone, and some rows leave it out.

CDR3 protein	CDR3 DNA	J gene	D gene	V gene	clone size
CATSDSPGREAPHEQFF	TGTGCCACCAGTGATTCCCCCGGTCGGGAGGCCCCCCATGAGCAGTTCTTC	TRBJ2-1	TRBD2	TRBV24-1	once
CASSPQQGKEAEAFF	TGTGCCAGCTCTCCCCAACAGGGGAAGGAGGCTGAAGCTTTCTTT	TRBJ1-1	TRBD1	TRBV18	-
CASSLAGTGIGLGNYGYTF	TGCGCCAGCAGCTTGGCCGGGACAGGGATCGGGCTAGGTAACTATGGCTACACCTTC	TRBJ1-2	TRBD1	TRBV5-1	-
CAITGLRDSYGYTF	TGTGCCATCACCGGCCTTCGGGACTCCTATGGCTACACCTTC	TRBJ1-2	-	TRBV10-3	-
CASSLTGTYEKLFF	TGTGCCAGCAGCCTCACCGGGACATATGAAAAACTGTTTTTT	TRBJ1-4	-	TRBV7-9	-
CASSVSSGDEQFF	TGTGCCAGCAGCGTAAGCTCAGGGGATGAGCAGTTCTTC	TRBJ2-1	-	TRBV9	-
CASSHSSGGTGFSGANVLTF	TGTGCCAGCAGCCATTCTTCGGGTGGAACGGGGTTCTCTGGGGCCAACGTCCTGACTTTC	TRBJ2-6	-	TRBV3-1/TRBV3-2	-
CAISETGSPADTQYF	TGTGCCATCAGTGAGACGGGTAGTCCCGCGGATACGCAGTATTTT	TRBJ2-3	-	TRBV10-3	-
CASTPRRVTEAFF	TGTGCCAGCACTCCCAGGAGGGTAACTGAAGCTTTCTTT	TRBJ1-1	-	TRBV12-3/TRBV12-4	-
CASSAITGTYNEQFF	TGTGCCAGCAGCGCCATTACAGGTACCTACAATGAGCAGTTCTTC	TRBJ2-1	-	TRBV9	-
CASSVHAGAGQETQYF	TGTGCCAGCAGCGTTCACGCGGGCGCCGGGCAAGAGACCCAGTACTTC	TRBJ2-5	-	TRBV9	-
CASSERRTALNTEAFF	TGTGCCAGCAGTGAAAGGAGGACAGCCCTGAACACTGAAGCTTTCTTT	TRBJ1-1	-	TRBV2	few
CASSLWSADYGYTF	TGCGCCAGCAGCTTGTGGTCAGCGGACTATGGCTACACCTTC	TRBJ1-2	-	TRBV5-1	-
CAWDRSSVGNTIYF	TGTGCCTGGGACAGATCTTCGGTAGGAAACACCATATATTTT	TRBJ1-3	-	TRBV30	-
CASSSRQGNEQFF	TGTGCCAGCAGTTCGAGACAGGGAAATGAGCAGTTCTTC	TRBJ2-1	TRBD1	TRBV12-3/TRBV12-4	-
CASSLAPDQPQHF	TGTGCCAGCAGCTTAGCCCCCGATCAGCCCCAGCATTTT	TRBJ1-5	-	TRBV7-9	-
CAGSPGTGNEKLFF	TGTGCCGGTTCCCCCGGGACAGGGAATGAAAAACTGTTTTTT	TRBJ1-4	TRBD1	TRBV2	once
CASSVGDGYSTDTQYF	TGTGCCAGCAGCGTGGGAGACGGCTACAGCACAGATACGCAGTATTTT	TRBJ2-3	-	TRBV9	-
CSGYGAGETQYF	TGCAGCGGCTACGGGGCGGGGGAGACCCAGTACTTC	TRBJ2-5	-	TRBV29-1	once
CASTFPSGANVLTF	TGTGCCAGCACATTCCCCTCTGGGGCCAACGTCCTGACTTTC	TRBJ2-6	-	TRBV7-2	-
CASSVSSRDTQYF	TGTGCCAGCAGCGTGTCGTCTCGGGATACGCAGTATTTT	TRBJ2-3	-	TRBV5-4	few
CASSPPGLAGGIREQFF	TGTGCCAGCAGCCCTCCGGGACTAGCGGGAGGGATTCGAGAGCAGTTCTTC	TRBJ2-1	TRBD2	TRBV7-2	few
CASSSRVGQETQYF	TGCGCCAGCAGCTCCAGGGTTGGGCAAGAGACCCAGTACTTC	TRBJ2-5	-	TRBV5-1	-
CASSPGEHGYTF	TGCGCCAGCAGTCCAGGGGAGCATGGCTACACCTTC	TRBJ1-2	-	TRBV10-2	-
CASSLAAGAFF	TGTGCCAGCAGCTTGGCTGCGGGGGCTTTCTTT	TRBJ1-1	-	TRBV5-8	-
CASSPIANTGELFF	TGTGCCAGCAGCCCTATAGCGAACACCGGGGAGCTGTTTTTT	TRBJ2-2	-	TRBV3-1/TRBV3-2	-
CASSQEVRDNSPLHF	TGTGCCAGCAGCCAAGAGGTCCGAGATAATTCACCCCTCCACTTT	TRBJ1-6	-	TRBV3-1/TRBV3-2	-
CASREPGQGEAFF	TGTGCCAGCAGGGAACCGGGACAGGGAGAAGCTTTCTTT	TRBJ1-1	TRBD1	TRBV9	many
CASKSANTGELFF	TGTGCCAGTAAAAGCGCGAACACCGGGGAGCTGTTTTTT	TRBJ2-2	-	TRBV19	-
CASSPMGGSPLHF	TGTGCCAGCAGCCCGATGGGGGGATCACCCCTCCACTTT	TRBJ1-6	-	TRBV12-3/TRBV12-4	-
CASSLRQRETQYF	TGTGCCAGCAGCTTGAGACAGAGAGAGACCCAGTACTTC	TRBJ2-5	-	TRBV7-2	-
CASQGGSSEQYF	TGTGCCTCACAGGGCGGCTCGAGTGAGCAGTACTTC	TRBJ2-7	-	TRBV30	-
CASSPPGTGELFF	TGTGCCAGCAGCCCCCCGGGGACCGGGGAGCTGTTTTTT	TRBJ2-2	-	TRBV11-3	-
CASSFLQGANTGELFF	TGTGCCAGCAGCTTCTTACAGGGGGCTAACACCGGGGAGCTGTTTTTT	TRBJ2-2	TRBD1	TRBV5-6	few
CASSDRGRETQYF	TGTGCCAGCAGTGACAGGGGCCGGGAGACCCAGTACTTC	TRBJ2-5	-	TRBV2	-
CASSLRFIAGGLNEQFF	TGTGCCAGCAGCTTACGATTCATAGCGGGGGGGCTTAATGAGCAGTTCTTC	TRBJ2-1	TRBD2	TRBV11-3	-
CASTNYPNEQFF	TGTGCCAGCACCAACTACCCGAATGAGCAGTTCTTC	TRBJ2-1	-	TRBV5-4	-
CASRINTEAFF	TGCGCCAGCAGAATAAACACTGAAGCTTTCTTT	TRBJ1-1	-	TRBV5-1	-
CASRRGNSYNSPLHF	TGCGCCAGCAGGAGGGGGAACTCCTATAATTCACCCCTCCACTTT	TRBJ1-6	-	TRBV5-1	-
CASSLVGTGGEQYF	TGTGCCAGCAGCTTAGTGGGGACAGGGGGCGAGCAGTACTTC	TRBJ2-7	TRBD1	TRBV7-2	-
CASSLYSGTTTEAFF	TGTGCCAGCAGCCTATACTCCGGGACAACCACTGAAGCTTTCTTT	TRBJ1-1	-	TRBV3-1/TRBV3-2	-
CASSYSRPDFYEQYF	TGTGCCAGCAGTTACTCTCGGCCCGACTTCTACGAGCAGTACTTC	TRBJ2-7	-	TRBV6-2/TRBV6-3	few
CASSLRAGPNYEQYF	TGTGCCAGCAGCTTACGGGCGGGACCGAACTACGAGCAGTACTTC	TRBJ2-7	-	TRBV7-2	-
CASSFSGGPQETQYF	TGTGCCAGCAGCTTCAGCGGGGGGCCTCAAGAGACCCAGTACTTC	TRBJ2-5	TRBD2	TRBV11-2	-
CASSHGGGGTEAFF	TGTGCCAGCAGCCACGGCGGGGGTGGGACTGAAGCTTTCTTT	TRBJ1-1	-	TRBV3-1/TRBV3-2	-
CASSLGANTQYF	TGTGCCAGCAGTTTAGGGGCAAATACGCAGTATTTT	TRBJ2-3	-	TRBV27	-
CASSPPVAGGPQETQYF	TGTGCCAGCTCACCACCGGTCGCGGGTGGACCCCAAGAGACCCAGTACTTC	TRBJ2-5	-	TRBV18	-
CASSLKDFPLYNEQFF	TGTGCCAGCAGCTTGAAGGACTTTCCTCTCTACAATGAGCAGTTCTTC	TRBJ2-1	-	TRBV5-6	-
CASRLRGQETQYF	TGTGCCAGCCGACTCCGGGGCCAAGAGACCCAGTACTTC	TRBJ2-5	-	TRBV19	-
CSVAGAALEQYF	TGCAGCGTTGCTGGGGCGGCGCTCGAGCAGTACTTC	TRBJ2-7	-	TRBV29-1	few
CSVLRDSPLEANVLTF	TGCAGCGTCCTCCGGGACAGCCCCCTTGAGGCCAACGTCCTGACTTTC	TRBJ2-6	TRBD1	TRBV29-1	-
CASSHSGREQFF	TGTGCCAGCAGTCATTCGGGTCGTGAGCAGTTCTTC	TRBJ2-1	-	TRBV6-5	-
CASTLSQGAEAFF	TGTGCCAGTACCCTCTCACAGGGTGCTGAAGCTTTCTTT	TRBJ1-1	-	TRBV19	-
CASSARQGLQETQYF	TGCGCCAGCAGCGCCAGACAGGGCCTCCAAGAGACCCAGTACTTC	TRBJ2-5	TRBD1	TRBV5-1	once